This T cell receptor beta chain was obtained from a study of cytomegalovirus exposure and HLA in healthy donors. Study-level results: The study put 150 to 200 TCR beta chains on its list as cytomegalovirus-associated. Reported results showed that the classifier diagnosed cytomegalovirus status with high specificity and sensitivity.

Amplification used 60 Vbeta primers and 13 Jbeta primers. Produced via immunoSEQ multiplex PCR; TCRdb's table is partial and in-frame only. The sample has approximately 130,000 clones, about four fifths seen once. Regarding this clone: Its antigen is not identified.

The germline CDR1 and CDR2 sequences are MNHNS and SASEGT. V dropped 3 bases and J dropped 0 bases, with 6 bases sitting between them. The CDR3 is made up of 14 amino acids. Sequenced sample: PBMCs. The chain combines TRBV6-1 with TRBJ2-1; D not resolved. The source is a man younger than 35 in good health and CMV-seronegative. The CDR3 spells CASSDSNSYNEQFF. CDR3 bases: TGTGCCAGCAGTGACAGTAACTCCTACAATGAGCAGTTCTTC.